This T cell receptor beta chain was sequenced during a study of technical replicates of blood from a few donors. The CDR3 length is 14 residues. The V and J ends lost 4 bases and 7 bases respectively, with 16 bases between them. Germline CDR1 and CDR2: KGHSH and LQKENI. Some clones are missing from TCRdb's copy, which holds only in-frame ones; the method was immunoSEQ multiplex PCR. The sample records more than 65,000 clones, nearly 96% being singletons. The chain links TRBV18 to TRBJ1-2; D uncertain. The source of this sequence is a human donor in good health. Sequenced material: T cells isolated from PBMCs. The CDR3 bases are TGTGCCAGCTCACAGCGCGGCCTGGAGTCTGGCTACACCTTC. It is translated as CASSQRGLESGYTF.